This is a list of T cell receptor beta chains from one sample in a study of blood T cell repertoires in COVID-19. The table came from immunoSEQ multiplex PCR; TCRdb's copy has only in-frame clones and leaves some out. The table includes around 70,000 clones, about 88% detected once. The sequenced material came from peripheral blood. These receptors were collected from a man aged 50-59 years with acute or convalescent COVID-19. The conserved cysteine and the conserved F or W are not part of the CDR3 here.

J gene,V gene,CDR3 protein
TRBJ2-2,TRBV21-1,ASSQDRTNTGELF
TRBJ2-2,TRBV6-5,ASSYLTNTGELF
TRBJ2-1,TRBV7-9,ASSPGGFNEQF
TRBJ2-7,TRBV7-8,ASSLIPSGSYEQY
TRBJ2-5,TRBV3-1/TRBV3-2,ASSQVPQGETQY
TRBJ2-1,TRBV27,ASSRTGEDEQF
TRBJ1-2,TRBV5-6,ASSLGDRGIGYT
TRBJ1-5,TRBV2,ASSEGRFGPQH
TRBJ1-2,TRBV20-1,SAAGGYGYT
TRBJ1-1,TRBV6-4,ARWDRENTEAF
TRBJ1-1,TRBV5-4,ASSFPRDRGNTEAF
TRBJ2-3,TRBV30,AWKEPDHDTQY
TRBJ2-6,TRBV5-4,ASRLAGASGANVLT
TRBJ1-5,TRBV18,ASGEVAKPQH
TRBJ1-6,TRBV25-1,ASRHRGLPNSPLH
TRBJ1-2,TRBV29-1,SVVIGTGARDGYT
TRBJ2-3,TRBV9,ASSVGGYSTDTQY
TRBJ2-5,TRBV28,ASSPGLAGLLAQY
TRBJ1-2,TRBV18,ASSPGQGPYT
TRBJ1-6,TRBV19,ASQRGASGSSPLH
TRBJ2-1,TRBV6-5,AGQNSGFPDNEQF
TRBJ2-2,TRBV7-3,ASSPQEPDTGELF
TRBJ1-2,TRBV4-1,ASSQAGTGLPNYGYT
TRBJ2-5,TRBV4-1,ASALTSGRGETQY